A single sample is the source of the 9 T cell receptor beta chains below, sequenced in a study of blood T cell repertoires in COVID-19. Libraries were prepared by immunoSEQ multiplex PCR; TCRdb keeps only in-frame clonotypes and omits some of them. The table shows about 210,000 clones, with about 86% occurring only once. Sequenced input: PBMCs or T cells enriched from blood (not recorded which). All receptors derive from a woman in her forties in a cohort exposed to, infected with or recovered from COVID-19 (not recorded which).

The chain recombines TRBV4-1 with TRBJ1-2; 12 bases fit TRBD1. V was clipped by 1 base and J by 8 bases; unmatched bases: 11. CDR3 size: 17 residues. CDR1 MGHRA and CDR2 YSYEKL come from the germline V gene. The CDR3 DNA is TGCGCCAGCAGCCAAGGAGTGCTTGGGACAGGGGGCGACGGCTACACCTTC. Translated, it gives CASSQGVLGTGGDGYTF.

The gene calls are TRBV5-1 and TRBJ1-1; possible D gene TRBD1, 6 bases. The V end was cut by 2 bases, the J end by 3 bases, with 17 bases between. In germline, CDR1 is SGHRS, CDR2 YFSETQ. The CDR3 spans 16 residues. The CDR3 region is CASSFSTGTMDTEAFF. Written as DNA, the CDR3 is TGCGCCAGCAGCTTTTCGACAGGTACCATGGACACTGAAGCTTTCTTT.

This chain uses TRBV18 with TRBJ2-3, with TRBD2 matching 7 bases. The CDR3 is made up of 15 amino acids. The V and J ends lost 6 bases and 0 bases, in that order; junction bases with no gene match: 6. CDR1 and CDR2 from the germline V gene are KGHSH and LQKENI. CDR3: CASSAAGPSTDTQYF. The DNA of the CDR3 is TGTGCCAGCTCCGCAGCGGGGCCTAGCACAGATACGCAGTATTTT.

This clone showed up just a few times. The gene calls are TRBV30 and TRBJ2-2; tentative D call: TRBD2 (6 bases). V was cut by 4 bases and J by 4 bases, with 13 bases left in between. This CDR3 comprises 14 residues. Germline values: CDR1 GTSNPN, CDR2 SVGIG (reference sequence). CDR3 sequence (DNA): TGTGCCTGGAAAAGACTAGGAAGCACCGGGGAGCTGTTTTTT. Amino acid sequence: CAWKRLGSTGELFF.

The rearrangement uses TRBV19 and TRBJ1-4; possible D gene TRBD1, 5 bases. The CDR3 has 15 residues. CDR1 is LNHDA, CDR2 SQIVND, per germline (reference sequence). Between the trimmed V and J ends, which lost 5 bases and 2 bases, there was a span of 12 bases. The DNA of the CDR3 is TGTGCCAGTAGTCTCACAGGCTCGACTAATGAAAAACTGTTTTTT. Protein: CASSLTGSTNEKLFF.

J is TRBJ1-2 and V is TRBV3-1 (or the pseudogene TRBV3-2); no clear D. The CDR3 loop spans 14 amino acids. The V end lost 1 base, the J end lost 8 bases, and 14 bases lay between the germline ends. The germline CDR1 and CDR2 sequences are LGHDT and YNNKEL (reference sequence). The CDR3 DNA reads as TGTGCCAGCAGCCAAGCTCAGGTCCGGCGCGGCTACACCTTC. Translation gives CASSQAQVRRGYTF.

The chain couples TRBV13 to TRBJ2-2, with a tentative D call TRBD1 (5 bases). This CDR3 comprises 18 residues. Deletions cut 2 bases from V and 7 bases from J, with 23 bases between. Germline values: CDR1 PRHDT, CDR2 FYEKMQ (reference sequence). The CDR3 DNA is TGTGCCAGCAGCTTAAGCCCCGCTACAGGAGCTCGAGGCGGGGAGCTGTTTTTT. It encodes CASSLSPATGARGGELFF.

The chain recombines TRBV20-1 with TRBJ1-2; D unclear. Looked up from germline, CDR1 is DFQATT and CDR2 is SNEGSKA (reference sequence). The V end lost 3 bases, the J end lost 7 bases, and 18 bases lay between the germline ends. The CDR3 consists of 14 residues. This CDR3 reads CSASPTGSPGGYTF. The CDR3 DNA sequence: TGCAGTGCTAGTCCGACCGGGTCCCCCGGTGGCTACACCTTC.

The chain links TRBV7-9 to TRBJ2-2; the match to TRBD1 covers 8 bases. Trimming at V came to 4 bases and at J to 3 bases, leaving 4 bases not matched to a gene. Germline V gives CDR1 SEHNR, CDR2 FQNEAQ (reference sequence). The CDR3 sequence is 15 residues long. In DNA, the CDR3 is TGTGCCAGCAGCTCCCCGGACAGGGACACCGGGGAGCTGTTTTTT. Translated, it gives CASSSPDRDTGELFF.